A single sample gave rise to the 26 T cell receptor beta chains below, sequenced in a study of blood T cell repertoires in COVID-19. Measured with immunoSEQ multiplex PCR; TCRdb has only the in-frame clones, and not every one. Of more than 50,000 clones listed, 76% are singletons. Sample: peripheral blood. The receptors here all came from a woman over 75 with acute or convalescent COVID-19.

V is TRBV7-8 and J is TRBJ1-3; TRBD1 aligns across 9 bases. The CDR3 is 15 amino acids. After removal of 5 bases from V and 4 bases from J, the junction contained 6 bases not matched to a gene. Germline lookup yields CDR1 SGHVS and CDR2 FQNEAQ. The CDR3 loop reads CASSLGQGSGNTIYF. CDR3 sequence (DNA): TGTGCCAGCAGCCTTGGACAGGGGAGCGGAAACACCATATATTTT.

This CDR3 is CASGRTGDGNYGYTF. The CDR3 region has the DNA TGTGCCAGTGGGAGGACAGGGGATGGGAACTATGGCTACACCTTC. This chain joins TRBV19 and TRBJ1-2; 9 bases match TRBD1. V shed 8 bases and J 2 bases; nucleotides not matched to a gene: 9. Germline lookup yields CDR1 LNHDA and CDR2 SQIVND (reference sequence). The CDR3 runs to 15 residues.

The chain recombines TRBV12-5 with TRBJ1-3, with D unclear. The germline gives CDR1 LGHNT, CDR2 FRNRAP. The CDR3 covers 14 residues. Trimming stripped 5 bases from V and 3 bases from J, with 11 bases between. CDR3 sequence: CASGPLRGGNTIYF. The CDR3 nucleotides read TGTGCTAGTGGTCCCCTAAGAGGTGGAAACACCATATATTTT.

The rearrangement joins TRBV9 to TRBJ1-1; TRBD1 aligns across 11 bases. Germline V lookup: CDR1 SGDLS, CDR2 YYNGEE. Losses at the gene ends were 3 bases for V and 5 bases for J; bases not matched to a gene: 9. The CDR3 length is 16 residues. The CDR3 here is CASSAGTGGGRTEAFF. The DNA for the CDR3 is TGTGCCAGCAGCGCGGGGACAGGGGGAGGGAGGACTGAAGCTTTCTTT.

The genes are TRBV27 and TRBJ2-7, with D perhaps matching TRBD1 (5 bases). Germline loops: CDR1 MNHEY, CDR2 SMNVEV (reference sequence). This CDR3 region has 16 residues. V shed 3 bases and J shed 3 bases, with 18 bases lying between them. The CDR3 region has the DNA TGTGCCAGCAGTTTTGGGTCCCCCCCAGGGTTCTACGAGCAGTACTTC. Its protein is CASSFGSPPGFYEQYF.

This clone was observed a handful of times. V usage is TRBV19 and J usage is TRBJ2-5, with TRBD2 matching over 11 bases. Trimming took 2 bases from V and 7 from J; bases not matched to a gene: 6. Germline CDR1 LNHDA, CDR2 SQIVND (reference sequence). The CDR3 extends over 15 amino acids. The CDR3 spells CASSITSGRSVTQYF. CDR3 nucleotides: TGTGCCAGTAGTATAACTAGCGGGAGATCCGTGACCCAGTACTTC. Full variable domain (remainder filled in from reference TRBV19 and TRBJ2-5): DGGITQSPKYLFRKEGQNVTLSCEQNLNHDAMYWYRQDPGQGLRLIYYSQIVNDFQKGDIAEGYSVSREKKESFPLTVTSAQKNPTAFYLCASSITSGRSVTQYFGPGTRLLVL.

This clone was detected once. CDR3 in DNA: TGCAGCGTTGCTTTGTTTGGCAGGGTTGATAAGCAGTACTTC. Amino acids: CSVALFGRVDKQYF. The V call is TRBV29-1, the J call TRBJ2-7; D might be TRBD1 (5 bases). The CDR3 is 14 amino acids. CDR1 and CDR2 from the germline V gene are SQVTM and ANQGSEA. V lost 4 bases to trimming and J lost 8 bases, with 21 bases between them.

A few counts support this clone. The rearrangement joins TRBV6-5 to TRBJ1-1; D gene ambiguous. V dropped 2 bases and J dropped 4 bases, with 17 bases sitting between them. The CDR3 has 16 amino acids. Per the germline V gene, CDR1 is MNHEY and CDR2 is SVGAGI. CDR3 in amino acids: CASSYDGRKAGTEAFF. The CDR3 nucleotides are TGTGCCAGCAGTTACGATGGACGAAAGGCGGGCACTGAAGCTTTCTTT.

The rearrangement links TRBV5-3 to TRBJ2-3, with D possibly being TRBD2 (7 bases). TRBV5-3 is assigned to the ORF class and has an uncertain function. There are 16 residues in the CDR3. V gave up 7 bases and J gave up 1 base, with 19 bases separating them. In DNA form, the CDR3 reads TGTGCCAGACCCAGAAGGGGGGGGAGTGGCACAGATACGCAGTATTTT. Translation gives CARPRRGGSGTDTQYF.

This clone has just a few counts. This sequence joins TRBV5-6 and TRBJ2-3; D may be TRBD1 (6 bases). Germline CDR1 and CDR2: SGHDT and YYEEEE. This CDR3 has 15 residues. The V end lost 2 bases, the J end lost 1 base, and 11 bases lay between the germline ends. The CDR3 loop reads CASSFGDTRTDTQYF. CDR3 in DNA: TGTGCCAGCAGCTTCGGGGACACACGCACAGATACGCAGTATTTT. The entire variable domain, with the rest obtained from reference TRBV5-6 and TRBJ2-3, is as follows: DAGVTQSPTHLIKTRGQQVTLRCSPKSGHDTVSWYQQALGQGPQFIFQYYEEEERQRGNFPDRFSGHQFPNYSSELNVNALLLGDSALYLCASSFGDTRTDTQYFGPGTRLTVL.

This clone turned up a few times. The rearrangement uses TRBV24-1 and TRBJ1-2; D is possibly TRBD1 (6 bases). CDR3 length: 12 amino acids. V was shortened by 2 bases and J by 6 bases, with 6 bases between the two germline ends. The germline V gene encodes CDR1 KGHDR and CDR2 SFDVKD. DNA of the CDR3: TGTGCCACCAGTGATTACAGGGATGGCTACACCTTC. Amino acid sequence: CATSDYRDGYTF.

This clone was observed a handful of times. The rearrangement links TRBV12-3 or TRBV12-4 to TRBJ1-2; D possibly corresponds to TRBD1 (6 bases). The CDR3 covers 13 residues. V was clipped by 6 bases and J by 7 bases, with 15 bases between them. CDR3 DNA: TGTGCCAGCAGACCTCGGACAGAGACTGGCTACACCTTC. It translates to CASRPRTETGYTF.

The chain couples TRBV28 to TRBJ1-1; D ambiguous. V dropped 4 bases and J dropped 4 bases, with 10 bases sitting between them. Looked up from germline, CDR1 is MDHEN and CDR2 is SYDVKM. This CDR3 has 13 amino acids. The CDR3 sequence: CASSSLRGTEAFF. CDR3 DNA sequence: TGTGCCAGCAGTTCCCTTCGGGGCACTGAAGCTTTCTTT.

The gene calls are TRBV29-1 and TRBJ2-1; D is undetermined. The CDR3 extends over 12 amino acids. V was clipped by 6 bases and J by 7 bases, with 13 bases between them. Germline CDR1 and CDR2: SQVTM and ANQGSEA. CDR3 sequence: CSVPWFRNEQFF. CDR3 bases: TGCAGCGTACCGTGGTTCAGGAATGAGCAGTTCTTC.

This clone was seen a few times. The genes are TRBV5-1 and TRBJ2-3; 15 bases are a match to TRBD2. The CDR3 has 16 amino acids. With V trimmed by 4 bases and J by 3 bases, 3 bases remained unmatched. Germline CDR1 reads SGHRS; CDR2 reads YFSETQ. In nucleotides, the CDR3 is TGCGCCAGCAGCCCCGGACTAGCGGGAGGGACAGATACGCAGTATTTT. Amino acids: CASSPGLAGGTDTQYF.

The CDR3 sequence is CASSFPLTSVTHNEQFF. The CDR3 DNA reads TGTGCCAGCAGTTTCCCCCTGACTAGCGTTACTCACAATGAGCAGTTCTTC. J is TRBJ2-1 and V is TRBV28; TRBD2 aligns across 8 bases. This CDR3 has 17 amino acids. The V segment lost 3 bases and the J segment 5 bases; nucleotides outside the gene matches: 12. The germline CDR1 and CDR2 sequences are MDHEN and SYDVKM.

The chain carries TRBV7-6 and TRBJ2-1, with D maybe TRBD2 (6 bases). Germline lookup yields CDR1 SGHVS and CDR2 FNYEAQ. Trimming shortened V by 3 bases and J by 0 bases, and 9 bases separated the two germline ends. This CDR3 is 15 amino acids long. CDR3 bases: TGTGCCAGCAGCTTTGACGGGAGCTCCTACAATGAGCAGTTCTTC. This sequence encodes CASSFDGSSYNEQFF. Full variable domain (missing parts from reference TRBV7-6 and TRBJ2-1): GAGVSQSPRYKVTKRGQDVALRCDPISGHVSLYWYRQALGQGPEFLTYFNYEAQQDKSGLPNDRFSAERPEGSISTLTIQRTEQRDSAMYRCASSFDGSSYNEQFFGPGTRLTVL.

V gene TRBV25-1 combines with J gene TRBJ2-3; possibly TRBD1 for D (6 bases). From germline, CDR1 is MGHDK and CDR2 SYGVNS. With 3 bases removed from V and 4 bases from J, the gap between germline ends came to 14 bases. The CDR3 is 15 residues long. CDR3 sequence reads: CASSDTGSKADTQYF. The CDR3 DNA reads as TGTGCCAGCAGTGATACAGGGTCGAAGGCAGATACGCAGTATTTT.

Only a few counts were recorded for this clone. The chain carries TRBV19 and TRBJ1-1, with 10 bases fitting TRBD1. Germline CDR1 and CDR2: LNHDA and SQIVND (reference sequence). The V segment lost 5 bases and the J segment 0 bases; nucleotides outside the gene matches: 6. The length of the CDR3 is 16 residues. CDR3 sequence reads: CASSRQGASMNTEAFF. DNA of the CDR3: TGTGCCAGTAGTCGACAGGGGGCATCCATGAACACTGAAGCTTTCTTT.

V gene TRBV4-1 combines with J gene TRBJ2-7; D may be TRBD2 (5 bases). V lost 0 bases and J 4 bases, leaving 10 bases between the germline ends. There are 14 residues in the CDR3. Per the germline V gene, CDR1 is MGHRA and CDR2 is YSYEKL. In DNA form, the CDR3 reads TGCGCCAGCAGCCAAGATCCCGGCGGGTACGAGCAGTACTTC. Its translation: CASSQDPGGYEQYF.

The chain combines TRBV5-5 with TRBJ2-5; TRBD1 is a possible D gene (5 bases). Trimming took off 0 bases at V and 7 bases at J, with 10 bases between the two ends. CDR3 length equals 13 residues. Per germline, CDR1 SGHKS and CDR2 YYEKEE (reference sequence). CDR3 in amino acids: CASSLEGLGTQYF. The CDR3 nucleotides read TGTGCCAGCAGCTTGGAGGGGTTGGGGACCCAGTACTTC.

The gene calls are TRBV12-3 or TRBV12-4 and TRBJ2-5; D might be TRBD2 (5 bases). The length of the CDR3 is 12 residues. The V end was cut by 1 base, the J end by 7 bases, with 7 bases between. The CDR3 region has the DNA TGTGCCAGCAGTTTAGGGCGGGCGACCCAGTACTTC. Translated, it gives CASSLGRATQYF.

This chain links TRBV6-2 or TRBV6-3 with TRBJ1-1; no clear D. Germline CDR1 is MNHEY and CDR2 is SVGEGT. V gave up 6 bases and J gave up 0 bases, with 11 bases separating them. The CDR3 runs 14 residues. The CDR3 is CASSDPPMNTEAFF. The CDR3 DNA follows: TGTGCCAGCAGCGATCCCCCTATGAACACTGAAGCTTTCTTT.

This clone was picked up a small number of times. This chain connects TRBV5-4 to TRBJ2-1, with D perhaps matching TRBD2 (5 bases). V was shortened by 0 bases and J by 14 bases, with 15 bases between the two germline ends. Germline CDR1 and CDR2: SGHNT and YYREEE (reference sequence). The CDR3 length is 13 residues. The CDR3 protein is CASSLEKSLGEFF. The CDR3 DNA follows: TGTGCCAGCAGCTTGGAAAAATCACTAGGAGAGTTCTTC.

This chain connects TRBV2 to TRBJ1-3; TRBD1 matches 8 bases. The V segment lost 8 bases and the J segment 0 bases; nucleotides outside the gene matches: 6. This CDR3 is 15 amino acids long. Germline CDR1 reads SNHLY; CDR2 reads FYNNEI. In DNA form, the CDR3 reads TGTGCCAGCGGGGGACAGGTTGGCTCTGGAAACACCATATATTTT. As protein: CASGGQVGSGNTIYF.

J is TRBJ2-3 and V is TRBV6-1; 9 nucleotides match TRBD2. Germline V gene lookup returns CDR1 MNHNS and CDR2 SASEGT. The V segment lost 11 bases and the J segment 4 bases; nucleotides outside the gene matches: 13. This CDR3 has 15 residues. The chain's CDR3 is CAGTRGASGADTQYF. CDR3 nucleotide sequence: TGTGCCGGGACCAGAGGGGCTAGCGGGGCAGATACGCAGTATTTT.